The clone carrying this T cell receptor beta chain was counted once. The antigen remains unidentified. CDR1 and CDR2 from the germline V gene are KGHSH and LQKENI. J lost 4 bases, V lost 8 bases, and 13 bases had no gene match. CDR3 size: 15 residues. The time point was: late sampling 161 to 241 days after vaccination in three convalescent patients. Treatment given: approximately nine-day PBMC culture with coronavirus spike peptide pools or control peptides (ViraFEST assay). TCRs were sequenced by ViraFEST after antigen-specific T cells had been expanded with peptide pools. The data belong to a study of vaccination and CD4 T cells after COVID-19. Overall study: Post-vaccine sample collection happened at a median of approximately 70 days after dose two, ranging 14 to 241.

Oncomine TCR Beta short-read sequencing was applied to DNA from cultured CD4+ T cells. MiXCR was run by TCRdb on the PCR reads, yielding one entry per CDR3 protein. Of roughly 18,000 distinct CDR3 sequences in the sample, about half were seen once. The sequence was obtained from a human donor who had recovered from COVID-19. This rearrangement joins TRBV18 to TRBJ1-1, with 7 bases aligning to TRBD1. Specimen: CD4+ T cells from blood, cultured in vitro, collected about 7 months after SARS-CoV-2 vaccination. In DNA form, the CDR3 reads TGTGCCAGCACAAGGGGGGGCAGGGGGTTCACTGAAGCTTTCTTT. Protein product: CASTRGGRGFTEAFF.